This entry concerns a single TCR beta chain. Its antigen is unknown. These data originate in a study of Ad26.COV2.S vaccination and SARS-CoV-2 variants. Study details: Administration of Ad26.COV2.S was intramuscular, either once or twice 56 days apart.

Assay used: immunoSEQ multiplex PCR; TCRdb lists only in-frame clones, some missing. The sample carries about 410,000 clones, roughly nine tenths recorded once. Study results and limitations: Once vaccination had occurred, spike-specific CD8+ and CD4+ T cell responses reportedly showed substantial breadth. Relative to placebo recipients, vaccine recipients exhibited elevated spike-specific TCR breadth. The analyses of TCR breadth and depth may have understated the size of total T cell responses.

The treatment was: some 20 received Ad26.COV2.S at low or high dose, single or two shots; 5 received placebo; per-sample allocation not given. On day 63 after the first injection, vaccine and placebo recipients gave samples. Germline-derived CDR1 and CDR2 are SNHLY and FYNNEI. With 8 bases removed from V and 2 bases from J, the gap between germline ends came to 16 bases. The CDR3 length is 15 residues. The input for sequencing was peripheral blood, taken in a trial of Ad26.COV2.S vaccine versus placebo. The chain couples TRBV2 to TRBJ2-1, with D maybe TRBD2 (6 bases). The TCR was taken from a person between 18 and 65 years old who received the Ad26.COV2.S COVID-19 vaccine or a placebo. For the CDR3, the DNA is TGTGCCAGCGTTATGGGGACTTCTACCTACAATGAGCAGTTCTTC. Translated: CASVMGTSTYNEQFF.